The next 28 T cell receptor beta chains were all read from a single sample in a study of T cells after posttransplantation cyclophosphamide. The table came from immunoSEQ multiplex PCR; TCRdb's copy has only in-frame clones and leaves some out. The data show some 7,500 clones, with none appearing a single time. Busulfan-fludarabine conditioning, marrow transplant, and cyclophosphamide on days +3 and +4 were administered. The sample here was PBMCs, taken after allogeneic stem cell transplant with posttransplant cyclophosphamide. Receptors were obtained from a male patient aged 18 to 35 who received an allogeneic stem cell transplant from an unrelated donor, was CMV-positive, and had acute and chronic GVHD. Some T cells may trace back to the graft donor.

The sample holds many counts of this clone. The rearrangement joins TRBV5-5 to TRBJ1-5; D is uncertain. CDR3 size: 16 residues. The ends were cut back, 2 bases at V and 0 bases at J, with 12 bases in the middle. Germline assignment: CDR1 SGHKS and CDR2 YYEKEE (reference sequence). Written as DNA, the CDR3 is TGTGCCAGCAGCTTTCTGGTAGTCCCTAGCAATCAGCCCCAGCATTTT. This encodes CASSFLVVPSNQPQHF.

This clone was picked up many times. The rearrangement links TRBV2 to TRBJ1-4; 10 bases line up with TRBD1. Germline V gene sequence: CDR1 SNHLY, CDR2 FYNNEI. J gave up 5 bases and V 2 bases, and 2 bases lay outside the gene matches. The CDR3 covers 15 residues. The CDR3 DNA is TGTGCCAGCAGTGAACAGGGACAGGGGAATGAAAAACTGTTTTTT. Translating it yields CASSEQGQGNEKLFF.

By sample fraction, this clone is medium-sized. The gene calls are TRBV5-1 and TRBJ1-4, with 10 positions matching TRBD1. There are 15 residues in the CDR3. The germline V gene has CDR1 SGHRS and CDR2 YFSETQ. Trimming removed 1 base from V and 8 bases from J; junction bases left unmatched: 5. The CDR3 nucleotides are TGCGCCAGCAGCTTGTCCGGGACAGGGGCCGAAAAACTGTTTTTT. It translates to CASSLSGTGAEKLFF.

This clone was seen many times. V usage is TRBV29-1 and J usage is TRBJ1-4; no firm D call. Trimming took 0 bases from V and 10 from J, leaving 6 bases between them. There are 11 residues in the CDR3. Germline CDR1 and CDR2: SQVTM and ANQGSEA. This CDR3 reads CSVEDRGKLFF. For the CDR3, the DNA is TGCAGCGTTGAAGATAGAGGAAAACTGTTTTTT.

This clone was seen many times. CDR3 loop: CASSLGGTGNTIYF. The DNA for the CDR3 is TGCGCCAGCAGCCTCGGGGGAACTGGAAACACCATATATTTT. The chain carries TRBV5-1 and TRBJ1-3, with a possible D match to TRBD1 (5 bases). The germline V and J ends were trimmed by 4 bases and 2 bases, with 10 bases remaining between them. This CDR3 spans 14 amino acids. Per germline, CDR1 SGHRS and CDR2 YFSETQ.

Ten or more counts support this clone. V and J are TRBV10-3 and TRBJ1-6; D uncertain. Germline loops: CDR1 ENHRY, CDR2 SYGVKD. This CDR3 is built from 13 residues. V was clipped by 4 bases and J by 6 bases, with 7 bases between them. The CDR3 protein is CAISVQSNSPLHF. The DNA of the CDR3 is TGTGCCATCAGTGTCCAGTCTAATTCACCCCTCCACTTT.

The chain links TRBV28 to TRBJ2-1, with 7 nucleotides matching TRBD1. The germline gives CDR1 MDHEN, CDR2 SYDVKM. This CDR3 spans 16 amino acids. Germline trimming cut 2 bases from V and 9 bases from J; bases unmatched to any gene: 13. Written as DNA, the CDR3 is TGTGCCAGCAGTTTAGTAAAAGCAGGGGGATCCGGTGAGCAGTTCTTC. This gives the protein CASSLVKAGGSGEQFF. Drawing the rest from reference TRBV28 and TRBJ2-1, the complete variable domain is DVKVTQSSRYLVKRTGEKVFLECVQDMDHENMFWYRQDPGLGLRLIYFSYDVKMKEKGDIPEGYSVSREKKERFSLILESASTNQTSMYLCASSLVKAGGSGEQFFGPGTRLTVL.

This clone was found many times. CDR3 nucleotide sequence: TGTGCCTGGAGTGGGACTAGTTTGAATACGCAGTATTTT. Its protein product is CAWSGTSLNTQYF. The rearrangement links TRBV30 to TRBJ2-3; 7 positions agree with TRBD2. J gave up 7 bases and V 1 base, and 5 bases lay outside the gene matches. Germline V CDR1 and CDR2: GTSNPN, SVGIG (reference sequence). The CDR3 sequence is 13 residues long.

This clone was counted many times. The CDR3 region is CASSVTSGGSYEQYF. The DNA for the CDR3 is TGCGCCAGCAGCGTAACTAGCGGGGGCTCCTACGAGCAGTACTTC. The V and J genes are TRBV5-1 and TRBJ2-7; TRBD2 agrees at 11 bases. In germline, CDR1 is SGHRS, CDR2 YFSETQ. This CDR3 contains 15 residues. Unmatched junction bases numbered 3, after V lost 4 bases and J lost 0 bases.

This clone was detected ten times or more. The rearrangement links TRBV10-3 to TRBJ2-7; tentatively, D is TRBD1 (5 bases). Trimming shortened V by 5 bases and J by 5 bases, and 25 bases separated the two germline ends. The CDR3 runs to 17 residues. Per the germline V gene, CDR1 is ENHRY and CDR2 is SYGVKD. The CDR3 DNA reads TGTGCCATCAGTTCACGACCATTTACAGGTATGCTCCACGAGCAGTACTTC. This gives the protein CAISSRPFTGMLHEQYF.

This clone was recorded many times. The chain has TRBV2 and TRBJ1-5; 7 bases line up with TRBD1. Germline-derived CDR1 and CDR2 are SNHLY and FYNNEI. The CDR3 loop spans 14 amino acids. With V trimmed by 3 bases and J by 4 bases, 3 bases remained unmatched. The CDR3: CASSDYRGNQPQHF. CDR3 nucleotide sequence: TGTGCCAGCAGTGATTACAGGGGAAATCAGCCCCAGCATTTT.

This clone is classed as medium-sized. The CDR3 region is CASTPTGKGGSPLHF. The CDR3 bases are TGTGCCAGTACTCCGACAGGGAAAGGGGGATCACCCCTCCACTTT. The chain joins TRBV19 to TRBJ1-6; 7 positions agree with TRBD1. Germline-derived CDR1 and CDR2 are LNHDA and SQIVND (reference sequence). This CDR3 region has 15 residues. The J segment lost 10 bases and the V segment lost 7 bases, leaving 13 bases of the junction unmatched.

This clone is classed as medium-sized. Distinct nucleotide sequences in the sample also encode this CDR3. This rearrangement joins TRBV29-1 to TRBJ1-1; the match to TRBD1 covers 8 bases. CDR1 and CDR2 from the germline V gene are SQVTM and ANQGSEA. The V segment lost 6 bases and the J segment 1 base; nucleotides outside the gene matches: 7. The CDR3 has 14 residues. CDR3 DNA sequence: TGCAGCGTAGGACAGGGCGGTGGGAACACTGAAGCTTTCTTT. It yields the protein CSVGQGGGNTEAFF. Together with reference TRBV29-1 and TRBJ1-1, the CDR3 gives the full variable domain: SAVISQKPSRDICQRGTSLTIQCQVDSQVTMMFWYRQQPGQSLTLIATANQGSEATYESGFVIDKFPISRPNLTFSTLTVSNMSPEDSSIYLCSVGQGGGNTEAFFGQGTRLTVV.

This clone was picked up many times. In DNA form, the CDR3 reads TGTGCCAGCAGGGGTCGCGCGGGGACGCGAGAGACCCAGTACTTC. Translated, it gives CASRGRAGTRETQYF. The chain uses TRBV6-5 and TRBJ2-5, with D perhaps TRBD2 (6 bases). This CDR3 is built from 15 residues. Trimming cost V 6 bases and J 4 bases, with 18 bases left between them. Looked up from germline, CDR1 is MNHEY and CDR2 is SVGAGI.

This clone was seen a few times. CDR3 protein: CASSATGTSQETQYF. Written as DNA, the CDR3 is TGTGCCAGCAGCGCGACAGGGACCTCTCAAGAGACCCAGTACTTC. The chain uses TRBV9 and TRBJ2-5, with 7 bases aligning to TRBD1. J gave up 2 bases and V 3 bases, and 7 bases lay outside the gene matches. The CDR3 has 15 amino acids. Per the germline V gene, CDR1 is SGDLS and CDR2 is YYNGEE.

In its sample, this clone was seen many times. The V call is TRBV4-3, the J call TRBJ1-2; D perhaps matches TRBD1 (5 bases). This CDR3 region has 15 residues. Germline V CDR1 and CDR2: LGHNA, YSLEER. The V and J ends lost 0 bases and 6 bases respectively, with 14 bases between them. The CDR3: CASSQDFRVTDGYTF. DNA for the CDR3: TGCGCCAGCAGCCAAGATTTCAGGGTAACAGATGGCTACACCTTC.

Many counts were recorded for this clone. The chain carries TRBV5-6 and TRBJ1-1, with TRBD1 as a possible D gene (5 bases). Trimming removed 1 base at V and 5 bases at J, with 9 bases between. There are 13 residues in the CDR3. Germline CDR1 is SGHDT and CDR2 is YYEEEE. The chain's CDR3 is CASSLPGKTEAFF. Written as DNA, the CDR3 is TGTGCCAGCAGCTTGCCAGGGAAAACTGAAGCTTTCTTT.

Many counts were recorded for this clone. The CDR3 sequence: CASSKGRMVAADTQYF. In nucleotides, the CDR3 is TGTGCCAGCAGCAAAGGAAGGATGGTAGCAGCAGATACGCAGTATTTT. The J gene is TRBJ2-3, the V gene TRBV21-1; TRBD2 is the table's D call, not checked against the DNA. TRBV21-1 is reported as a pseudogene. This CDR3 region has 16 residues.

This clone was seen many times. This chain connects TRBV18 to TRBJ1-4, with TRBD1 as a possible D gene (5 bases). This CDR3 has 15 amino acids. Trimming left V 0 bases short and J 10 bases short, with 15 bases between. Germline loops: CDR1 KGHSH, CDR2 LQKENI. In DNA, the CDR3 is TGTGCCAGCTCACCACCTACCAGGGCGGGGGGAAAACTGTTTTTT. Protein sequence: CASSPPTRAGGKLFF.

This clone showed up many times. The chain links TRBV9 to TRBJ2-2, with D hard to call. Per the germline V gene, CDR1 is SGDLS and CDR2 is YYNGEE. The CDR3 loop spans 15 amino acids. Deletions cut 4 bases from V and 0 bases from J, with 10 bases between. In DNA, the CDR3 is TGTGCCAGCAGCTATGACACCTCGAACACCGGGGAGCTGTTTTTT. It yields the protein CASSYDTSNTGELFF.

The J gene is TRBJ1-2, the V gene TRBV7-5; TRBD1, as called in the table, went unchecked against the DNA. TRBV7-5 is a listed pseudogene. CDR3 length: 13 amino acids. CDR3 sequence (DNA): TGTGCCAGCAGCCTTGAAGGGGGCGTCGGCTACACCTTC. It encodes CASSLEGGVGYTF.

This clone came up many times. V and J are TRBV7-9 and TRBJ1-2; D remains ambiguous. Germline V CDR1 and CDR2: SEHNR, FQNEAQ (reference sequence). This CDR3 region has 14 residues. The V gene lost 5 bases and the J gene lost 4 bases, with 14 bases spanning the gap. The CDR3 region is CASSVGSHSYGYTF. The CDR3 DNA follows: TGTGCCAGCAGCGTGGGCTCCCACTCCTATGGCTACACCTTC.

This clone was counted ten times or more. The chain uses TRBV7-3 and TRBJ1-1; 9 bases map to TRBD1. Germline V lookup: CDR1 SGHTA, CDR2 FQGTGA. The V and J ends lost 3 bases and 11 bases, in that order; junction bases with no gene match: 4. CDR3 length equals 12 residues. CDR3 in DNA: TGTGCCAGCAGCTTTGGACAGGGGAATGCTTTCTTT. As protein: CASSFGQGNAFF. The full variable domain, completed using reference TRBV7-3 and TRBJ1-1, is GAGVSQTPSNKVTEKGKYVELRCDPISGHTALYWYRQSLGQGPEFLIYFQGTGAADDSGLPNDRFFAVRPEGSVSTLKIQRTERGDSAVYLCASSFGQGNAFFGQGTRLTVV.

This clone was counted ten times or more. V and J are TRBV11-3 and TRBJ2-1; 8 nucleotides align to TRBD1. Losses at the gene ends were 5 bases for V and 3 bases for J; bases not matched to a gene: 6. This CDR3 spans 15 amino acids. In germline, CDR1 is SGHNT, CDR2 YENEEA. CDR3 in amino acids: CASSPRQGSYNEQFF. The CDR3 DNA sequence: TGTGCCAGCAGCCCCCGACAGGGGAGCTACAATGAGCAGTTCTTC.

In its sample, this clone was seen many times. V is TRBV7-3 and J is TRBJ1-1, with 7 bases that match TRBD1. V lost 5 bases to trimming and J lost 6 bases; unmatched junction nucleotides: 9. CDR3 length equals 14 residues. Germline lookup yields CDR1 SGHTA and CDR2 FQGTGA. CDR3: CASSRDSFGPEAFF. In DNA form, the CDR3 reads TGTGCCAGCAGCCGGGACAGCTTCGGGCCTGAAGCTTTCTTT.

This clone was recorded at least ten times. The chain uses TRBV18 and TRBJ2-5; TRBD2 agrees at 10 bases. The CDR3 extends over 15 amino acids. The germline CDR1 and CDR2 sequences are KGHSH and LQKENI. Trimming at V came to 4 bases and at J to 3 bases, leaving 5 bases not matched to a gene. The CDR3 here is CASSQGTSGEETQYF. CDR3 bases: TGTGCCAGCTCACAGGGTACTAGCGGGGAAGAGACCCAGTACTTC.

This clone was found many times. The chain recombines TRBV7-3 with TRBJ1-2, with D possibly TRBD1 on 5 matching bases. Germline CDR1 is SGHTA and CDR2 is FQGTGA. Trimming pared 4 bases from V and 2 bases from J, leaving 8 bases between. The CDR3 has 13 amino acids. The CDR3 protein is CASSYGGNYGYTF. DNA of the CDR3: TGTGCCAGCAGCTATGGGGGGAACTATGGCTACACCTTC.

This clone has a count of ten or more. V is TRBV11-3 and J is TRBJ2-1; 10 nucleotides match TRBD2. Trimming cost V 3 bases and J 7 bases; bases outside gene matches: 6. Germline CDR1 is SGHNT and CDR2 is YENEEA. The CDR3 has 15 amino acids. CDR3 protein: CASSLGLAGANEQFF. Written as DNA, the CDR3 is TGTGCCAGCAGCTTGGGGCTAGCGGGGGCAAATGAGCAGTTCTTC.